These 9 T cell receptor beta chains were all obtained from the same sample, sequenced in a study of blood T cell repertoires in COVID-19. Method: immunoSEQ multiplex PCR; TCRdb's copy keeps in-frame clones and lacks some. The table lists approximately 94,000 clones, approximately 80% of them singletons. What was sequenced was peripheral blood. These receptors were obtained from a man aged 70 or older with active or convalescent COVID-19.

This clone was observed a single time. This chain links TRBV6-6 with TRBJ1-2, with D perhaps matching TRBD1 (5 bases). The V end was cut by 4 bases, the J end by 2 bases, with 14 bases between. The V gene's germline CDR1 is MNHNY and CDR2 SVGAGI (reference sequence). The CDR3 is 15 residues long. CDR3 DNA sequence: TGTGCCAGCAGTTCGGCCTCTGGGGGGAACTATGGCTACACCTTC. It is translated as CASSSASGGNYGYTF.

The chain links TRBV7-2 to TRBJ1-1, with 9 bases fitting TRBD1. Trimming at V came to 5 bases and at J to 0 bases, leaving 4 bases not matched to a gene. Germline assignment: CDR1 SGHTA and CDR2 FQGNSA. This CDR3 spans 15 amino acids. For the CDR3, the DNA is TGTGCCAGCAGCCCGGGGACAGGGATGAACACTGAAGCTTTCTTT. Translation gives CASSPGTGMNTEAFF.

This clone was observed a single time. The V and J genes are TRBV5-1 and TRBJ2-7, with TRBD1 identical over 8 bases. The germline V gene encodes CDR1 SGHRS and CDR2 YFSETQ. With V trimmed by 5 bases and J by 0 bases, 7 bases remained unmatched. This CDR3 comprises 15 residues. The CDR3 sequence is CASSLWTGHSYEQYF. CDR3 bases: TGCGCCAGCAGTCTTTGGACAGGGCACTCCTACGAGCAGTACTTC. The variable domain in full, with the rest retrieved from reference TRBV5-1 and TRBJ2-7, is KAGVTQTPRYLIKTRGQQVTLSCSPISGHRSVSWYQQTPGQGLQFLFEYFSETQRNKGNFPGRFSGRQFSNSRSEMNVSTLELGDSALYLCASSLWTGHSYEQYFGPGTRLTVT.

This clone was counted a few times. V gene TRBV6-5 combines with J gene TRBJ1-2; 8 bases agree with TRBD1. Germline values: CDR1 MNHEY, CDR2 SVGAGI. Trimming took 6 bases from V and 12 from J; bases not matched to a gene: 6. This CDR3 spans 11 amino acids. CDR3 coding DNA: TGTGCCAGCAGAACCTTGACAGGGGACACCTTC. Its protein is CASRTLTGDTF.

The chain carries TRBV5-1 and TRBJ1-1; TRBD1 is a possible D gene (5 bases). This CDR3 region has 14 residues. Trimming shortened V by 4 bases and J by 0 bases, and 10 bases separated the two germline ends. CDR1 is SGHRS and CDR2 is YFSETQ in the germline V gene. DNA for the CDR3: TGCGCCAGCAGCCCGACAGCCCTGAACACTGAAGCTTTCTTT. It specifies CASSPTALNTEAFF.

The chain carries TRBV6-5 and TRBJ1-6; 8 bases match TRBD1. V was clipped by 6 bases and J by 7 bases; unmatched bases: 8. The CDR3 is made up of 15 amino acids. Germline V lookup: CDR1 MNHEY, CDR2 SVGAGI. CDR3 DNA: TGTGCCAGCAGGACAAGCCGGGACAGGAATTCACCCCTCCACTTT. It specifies CASRTSRDRNSPLHF.

This clone was detected a few times. This chain joins TRBV27 and TRBJ1-3; D is possibly TRBD1 (5 bases). From germline, CDR1 is MNHEY and CDR2 SMNVEV (reference sequence). V was shortened by 8 bases and J by 4 bases, with 12 bases between the two germline ends. The CDR3 sequence is 13 residues long. Written as DNA, the CDR3 is TGTGCCAGCGGCGAAAACAGGGGAAACACCATATATTTT. Amino acid sequence: CASGENRGNTIYF.

V usage is TRBV18 and J usage is TRBJ1-2; TRBD1 agrees at 7 bases. Germline-derived CDR1 and CDR2 are KGHSH and LQKENI. Germline trimming cut 4 bases from V and 7 bases from J; bases unmatched to any gene: 9. The CDR3 runs to 14 residues. CDR3 amino acids: CASSRDSGFGGYTF. CDR3 nucleotide sequence: TGTGCCAGCTCACGGGACAGTGGGTTTGGTGGCTACACCTTC.

This chain uses TRBV5-1 with TRBJ2-2; weak D call: TRBD2 (6 bases). CDR1 SGHRS and CDR2 YFSETQ come from the germline V gene. The CDR3 contains 15 residues. Trimming removed 3 bases from V and 5 bases from J, with 14 bases in between. This chain's CDR3 is CASSYGTPSTGELFF. Here the CDR3 DNA reads TGCGCCAGCAGCTATGGGACTCCTTCGACCGGGGAGCTGTTTTTT.